This T cell receptor beta chain originates from a study of T-cell reconstitution after alpha-beta-depleted transplantation in children. The authors prepared the TCRbeta library with unique molecular identifiers. TCRdb processed the PCR reads anew with MiXCR; each CDR3 protein has one entry. Among about 980,000 distinct CDR3 sequences listed, less than 30% were seen once. CDR3 length equals 15 residues. J lost 4 bases, V lost 0 bases, and 5 bases had no gene match. The germline V gene has CDR1 SGHRS and CDR2 YFSETQ. The sequence came from a boy under three years old who had a stem cell transplant for SCID, so the T cells may come from the graft donor. The V call is TRBV5-1, the J call TRBJ2-3, with 7 bases identical to TRBD2. Material: PBMCs, mostly from graft donor cells, obtained 360 days after TCRalphabeta/CD19-depleted stem cell transplant. The CDR3 region is CASSLAPAGPDTQYF. The CDR3, as DNA: TGCGCCAGCAGCTTGGCCCCAGCGGGGCCAGATACGCAGTATTTT.